The source of this T cell receptor (delta chain) is a study of γδ T cells in repeated Plasmodium falciparum infection. The overall study: The natural-infection arm compared Malian children under seasonal malaria with matched Australian children.

The CDR3 has 11 amino acids. Germline assignment: CDR1 GEAIGNYY and CDR2 EKD. V lost 5 bases and J lost 7, with 10 bases in between. TCRdb fed the multiplex PCR reads into CATT to redo clone calling. The sample holds roughly 48,000 delta-chain clones, over 1.5% seen once. Of note for this clone: A read error likely explains why the TCRdb protein, taken from a much larger clone, differs from this DNA's translation at residue 4; the protein shown is translated from the DNA.

Gammadelta T cells were flow-sorted from PBMC into Vgamma9/Vdelta2+ and Vdelta2-negative populations for bulk analysis. The sequenced sample consisted of gamma-delta T cells from blood. The chain carries TRDV2 and TRDJ1; TRDD3 might be the D (6 bases). No J segment appears in TCRdb, so it was assigned here by matching the sequence to germline. This clonotype was obtained from a pool of human donors (malaria-infected and uninfected, not separated). The DNA of the CDR3 is TGTGCCTGTGGCACTGGGTCTAAACTCATCTTT. Translated, it gives CACGTGSKLIF.